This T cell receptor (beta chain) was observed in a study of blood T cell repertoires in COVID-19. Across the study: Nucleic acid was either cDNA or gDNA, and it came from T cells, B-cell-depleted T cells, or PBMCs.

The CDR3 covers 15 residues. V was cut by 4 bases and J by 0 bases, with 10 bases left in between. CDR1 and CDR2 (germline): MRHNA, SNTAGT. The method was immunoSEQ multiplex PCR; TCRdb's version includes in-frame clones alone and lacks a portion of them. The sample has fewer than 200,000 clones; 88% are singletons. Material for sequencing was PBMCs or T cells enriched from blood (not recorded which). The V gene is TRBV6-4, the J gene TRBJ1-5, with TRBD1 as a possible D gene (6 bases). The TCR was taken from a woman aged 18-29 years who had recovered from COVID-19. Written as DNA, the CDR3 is TGTGCCAGCAGTGTGACAGGCCATAGCAATCAGCCCCAGCATTTT. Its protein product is CASSVTGHSNQPQHF.